A selection of T cell receptor beta chains follows, all from one sample in a study of cytomegalovirus exposure and HLA in healthy donors. Here immunoSEQ multiplex PCR was the method, and the copy in TCRdb shows in-frame clones only, minus some. The table has around 200,000 clones, 82% seen once. Material: PBMCs. The origin of the receptors is a man aged 40-49 years in good health and CMV-seropositive. Each CDR3 is given with its conserved first and last residue. The D gene is left open where the match is weak. Some rows mark clone size as missing; the rest say once, few, many or name a class of expanded clone.

DNA: TGCGCCAGCAGCTTGGACCAGGGGACCTACGAGCAGTACTTC
CDR3: CASSLDQGTYEQYF
size: -
V: TRBV5-1
D: -
J: TRBJ2-7

DNA: TGCGCCAGCAGCTTGGTGGGACAGGGCAAGGGGCAAGAGACCCAGTACTTC
CDR3: CASSLVGQGKGQETQYF
size: few
V: TRBV5-1
D: TRBD1
J: TRBJ2-5

DNA: TGTGCCAGCAGCCCCGGACTAGCGGCATACAATGAGCAGTTCTTC
CDR3: CASSPGLAAYNEQFF
size: -
V: TRBV6-5
D: TRBD2
J: TRBJ2-1

DNA: TGTGCCAGCAGCTCACAACCCGGGACAGGGTACGAGCAGTACTTC
CDR3: CASSSQPGTGYEQYF
size: -
V: TRBV7-2
D: TRBD1
J: TRBJ2-7

DNA: TGTGCCAGCAGTGACGGCCGGGGGAACACCGGGGAGCTGTTTTTT
CDR3: CASSDGRGNTGELFF
size: -
V: TRBV2
D: -
J: TRBJ2-2

DNA: TGTGCCAGCAGGACAGGGAACCCTAACTATGGCTACACCTTC
CDR3: CASRTGNPNYGYTF
size: -
V: TRBV6-1
D: TRBD1
J: TRBJ1-2

DNA: TGCGCCAGCAGAACGGACAGGGGGAGGAACGAGCAGTACTTC
CDR3: CASRTDRGRNEQYF
size: -
V: TRBV5-1
D: TRBD1
J: TRBJ2-7

DNA: TGTGCCAGCAGCTTACAGGGCAGAGAGACCCAGTACTTC
CDR3: CASSLQGRETQYF
size: -
V: TRBV13
D: -
J: TRBJ2-5

DNA: TGTGCCTGGAGTCGACAGGCCTACGAGCAGTACTTC
CDR3: CAWSRQAYEQYF
size: -
V: TRBV30
D: -
J: TRBJ2-7

DNA: TGTGCCAGCTCTCGGGGGGTAGGCACAGATACGCAGTATTTT
CDR3: CASSRGVGTDTQYF
size: -
V: TRBV5-6
D: TRBD2
J: TRBJ2-3

DNA: TGTGCCAGCAGTGAGTACAGGGGTACGCCCACCGGGGAGCTGTTTTTT
CDR3: CASSEYRGTPTGELFF
size: -
V: TRBV25-1
D: TRBD1
J: TRBJ2-2

DNA: TGCGCCAGCAGCCCTGGGACTAGCGGGAGGGCCGGGGATGAGCAGTTCTTC
CDR3: CASSPGTSGRAGDEQFF
size: -
V: TRBV5-1
D: TRBD2
J: TRBJ2-1

DNA: TGCGCCAGCAGCTTGGGGTGGACAGCCGACGCGGGACTGTTTTTT
CDR3: CASSLGWTADAGLFF
size: -
V: TRBV5-1
D: -
J: TRBJ1-4

DNA: TGTGCCAGCAGCTTCGGCAATGAGCAGTTCTTC
CDR3: CASSFGNEQFF
size: -
V: TRBV5-4
D: -
J: TRBJ2-1

DNA: TGTGCCAGCTTCCGGTTGGCAGGCTCAAACACTGAAGCTTTCTTT
CDR3: CASFRLAGSNTEAFF
size: -
V: TRBV6-5
D: -
J: TRBJ1-1

DNA: TGTGCCATCAGTGGGCAGGGGCTGAACACTGAAGCTTTCTTT
CDR3: CAISGQGLNTEAFF
size: few
V: TRBV10-3
D: -
J: TRBJ1-1

DNA: TGTGCCAGCAGTTTCGGACGGGACTACGAGCAGTACTTC
CDR3: CASSFGRDYEQYF
size: -
V: TRBV27
D: -
J: TRBJ2-7

DNA: TGTGCCAGCAGTTTATCACCAGTCTGGTACGAGCAGTACTTC
CDR3: CASSLSPVWYEQYF
size: -
V: TRBV27
D: -
J: TRBJ2-7

DNA: TGTGCCAGTAGTATCGGACAGGGTGGGAGGGAGACCCAGTACTTC
CDR3: CASSIGQGGRETQYF
size: -
V: TRBV19
D: TRBD1
J: TRBJ2-5

DNA: TGTGCCAGCACTCCTGGGGGGAGCTCTGGAAACACCATATATTTT
CDR3: CASTPGGSSGNTIYF
size: -
V: TRBV6-6
D: -
J: TRBJ1-3

DNA: TGTGCCAGCAGCCCATACGTCCTGGCAGCGGGAGGGCCAGGGAATGAGCAGTTCTTC
CDR3: CASSPYVLAAGGPGNEQFF
size: -
V: TRBV7-9
D: TRBD2
J: TRBJ2-1

DNA: TGTGCCACCAGCCAGGGTAACAATCAGCCCCAGCATTTT
CDR3: CATSQGNNQPQHF
size: few
V: TRBV15
D: -
J: TRBJ1-5

DNA: TGTGCCAGCAGTTCTCCGGGAGGCGGCACAGATACGCAGTATTTT
CDR3: CASSSPGGGTDTQYF
size: -
V: TRBV6-1
D: TRBD2
J: TRBJ2-3

DNA: TGTGCCAGTAGTCCCACTAGCAGCGACACAGATACGCAGTATTTT
CDR3: CASSPTSSDTDTQYF
size: -
V: TRBV19
D: -
J: TRBJ2-3

DNA: TGTGCCAGCAGTCCACTCTCTAGTCAAGAGACCCAGTACTTC
CDR3: CASSPLSSQETQYF
size: few
V: TRBV27
D: -
J: TRBJ2-5

DNA: TGTGCTAGTGGTTTGGTGGGACAAAATTCACCCCTCCACTTT
CDR3: CASGLVGQNSPLHF
size: -
V: TRBV12-5
D: -
J: TRBJ1-6

DNA: TGCGCCAGCAGCTGGCCTCTCCAGGGCTCTAATGAAAAACTGTTTTTT
CDR3: CASSWPLQGSNEKLFF
size: -
V: TRBV5-1
D: -
J: TRBJ1-4

DNA: TGTGCCAGCAGACCTACGACTAGCGGGAGGCTTGTTGACAATGAGCAGTTCTTC
CDR3: CASRPTTSGRLVDNEQFF
size: -
V: TRBV2
D: TRBD2
J: TRBJ2-1

DNA: TGTGCCAGCAGTTTCGGACAGGGGTCTCAGGAGCAGTACTTC
CDR3: CASSFGQGSQEQYF
size: once
V: TRBV27
D: TRBD1
J: TRBJ2-7

DNA: TGTGCCAGCAGTCCGGGACAGGGGTTACCCAGCTCTGGAAACACCATATATTTT
CDR3: CASSPGQGLPSSGNTIYF
size: -
V: TRBV28
D: TRBD1
J: TRBJ1-3

DNA: TGTGCCAGCAGAACAGGGCCGAACACCGGGGAGCTGTTTTTT
CDR3: CASRTGPNTGELFF
size: -
V: TRBV7-9
D: -
J: TRBJ2-2

DNA: TGCGCCAGCAGCTCGGGACTAGAATACGAGCAGTACTTC
CDR3: CASSSGLEYEQYF
size: -
V: TRBV5-1
D: TRBD2
J: TRBJ2-7

DNA: TGCGCCAGCAGGCGCAGGGGTGACCCCTTAGCAACTAATGAAAAACTGTTTTTT
CDR3: CASRRRGDPLATNEKLFF
size: -
V: TRBV5-1
D: -
J: TRBJ1-4

DNA: TGTGCCAGCAGCTTGAAACAGGGGGCAATAGCAGATACGCAGTATTTT
CDR3: CASSLKQGAIADTQYF
size: -
V: TRBV7-9
D: TRBD1
J: TRBJ2-3

DNA: TGCGCCAGCAGGTTGGACACCGCTAGCAATCAGCCCCAGCATTTT
CDR3: CASRLDTASNQPQHF
size: -
V: TRBV5-1
D: -
J: TRBJ1-5

DNA: TGTGCCAGCAGCCAACCCCCCACAGGGGGCTTGACTGAAGCTTTCTTT
CDR3: CASSQPPTGGLTEAFF
size: -
V: TRBV7-9
D: TRBD1
J: TRBJ1-1

DNA: TGTGCCAGCAGTGGGATAGCGGTTGGGGACACCGGGGAGCTGTTTTTT
CDR3: CASSGIAVGDTGELFF
size: -
V: TRBV6-1
D: -
J: TRBJ2-2

DNA: TGTGCCAGCAGTTTTGGGCGGTGGGGCCTGGGGAACACTGAAGCTTTCTTT
CDR3: CASSFGRWGLGNTEAFF
size: -
V: TRBV28
D: -
J: TRBJ1-1

DNA: TGTGCCAGCAGGAGGGACAGCTATGGCTACACCTTC
CDR3: CASRRDSYGYTF
size: -
V: TRBV6-1
D: TRBD1
J: TRBJ1-2

DNA: TGTGCCAGCAGTGCCAGCCCCTTTGCAGGTGGAAACACCATATATTTT
CDR3: CASSASPFAGGNTIYF
size: -
V: TRBV27
D: -
J: TRBJ1-3

DNA: TGTGCCAGCAGCGCGCTAGCCATCGGGGAGCTGTTTTTT
CDR3: CASSALAIGELFF
size: few
V: TRBV7-9
D: -
J: TRBJ2-2

DNA: TGTGCCAGCAGAGAAGGACAGGGGGTATCAAATCAGCCCCAGCATTTT
CDR3: CASREGQGVSNQPQHF
size: -
V: TRBV2
D: TRBD1
J: TRBJ1-5

DNA: TGTGCCAGCAGGGGACTAGCGGGAGGACCCCTCCAAGAGACCCAGTACTTC
CDR3: CASRGLAGGPLQETQYF
size: -
V: TRBV2
D: TRBD2
J: TRBJ2-5

DNA: TGTGCCAGCAGCCCACGACAGGCCACCGGGGAGCTGTTTTTT
CDR3: CASSPRQATGELFF
size: -
V: TRBV11-3
D: -
J: TRBJ2-2

DNA: TGTGCCAGCAGCTTAGAAACCGGACTTGACTACACAGATACGCAGTATTTT
CDR3: CASSLETGLDYTDTQYF
size: -
V: TRBV11-2
D: -
J: TRBJ2-3

DNA: TGTGCCAGCAGCCAAGACAGCGGGAGCGGGTCAGATACGCAGTATTTT
CDR3: CASSQDSGSGSDTQYF
size: -
V: TRBV4-2
D: TRBD2
J: TRBJ2-3

DNA: TGTGCCATCAGTGCCAGGGACAGGGAGGAAAATCAGCCCCAGCATTTT
CDR3: CAISARDREENQPQHF
size: -
V: TRBV10-3
D: TRBD1
J: TRBJ1-5

DNA: TGTGCCAGCAGCGCCGGGGGTTATAGCAATCAGCCCCAGCATTTT
CDR3: CASSAGGYSNQPQHF
size: -
V: TRBV2
D: -
J: TRBJ1-5

DNA: TGTGCCAGCAGAGGGGCTAACACAGATACGCAGTATTTT
CDR3: CASRGANTDTQYF
size: -
V: TRBV6-6
D: -
J: TRBJ2-3

DNA: TGTGCCAGCAGCAGGGGAACTAGCGGTCTGTACAATGAGCAGTTCTTC
CDR3: CASSRGTSGLYNEQFF
size: once
V: TRBV14
D: TRBD2
J: TRBJ2-1

DNA: TGTGCCAGCTCCCTTAGACAGGGCCTCGACGAGCAGTACTTC
CDR3: CASSLRQGLDEQYF
size: -
V: TRBV18
D: TRBD1
J: TRBJ2-7

DNA: TGTGCCAGCAGTGAAGGGCTCCTGGTCGAGCAGTACTTC
CDR3: CASSEGLLVEQYF
size: -
V: TRBV2
D: -
J: TRBJ2-7

DNA: TGTGCCAGCAGCCCCCCGGGGAGGGGCACCGGGGAGCTGTTTTTT
CDR3: CASSPPGRGTGELFF
size: -
V: TRBV7-3
D: TRBD2
J: TRBJ2-2

DNA: TGCGCCAGCAGCCAATTCCCTGAGTCGGATACGCAGTATTTT
CDR3: CASSQFPESDTQYF
size: -
V: TRBV4-1
D: -
J: TRBJ2-3

DNA: TGTGCCAGCAGCGGACAGGGGGACGATGGGGCCAACGTCCTGACTTTC
CDR3: CASSGQGDDGANVLTF
size: -
V: TRBV5-6
D: TRBD1
J: TRBJ2-6

DNA: TGTGCCAGCAGACTCGGACTAGCGGGTACCTACAATGAGCAGTTCTTC
CDR3: CASRLGLAGTYNEQFF
size: -
V: TRBV6-6
D: TRBD2
J: TRBJ2-1

DNA: TGTGCCAGTAGTGTATCCAGCGTAAGCTCCTACGAGCAGTACTTC
CDR3: CASSVSSVSSYEQYF
size: -
V: TRBV19
D: -
J: TRBJ2-7

DNA: TGTGCCAGCAGTGCCCTAGCGGGAGCCCCAGATACGCAGTATTTT
CDR3: CASSALAGAPDTQYF
size: -
V: TRBV6-6
D: TRBD2
J: TRBJ2-3

DNA: TGTGCCAGCAGCCCGAGGCTAGCGGGTGAGACCCAGTACTTC
CDR3: CASSPRLAGETQYF
size: -
V: TRBV5-5
D: TRBD2
J: TRBJ2-5

DNA: TGTGCCAGCAGCGCCCAAGACTCCCTCGGCGGGGAGCTGTTTTTT
CDR3: CASSAQDSLGGELFF
size: few
V: TRBV9
D: -
J: TRBJ2-2